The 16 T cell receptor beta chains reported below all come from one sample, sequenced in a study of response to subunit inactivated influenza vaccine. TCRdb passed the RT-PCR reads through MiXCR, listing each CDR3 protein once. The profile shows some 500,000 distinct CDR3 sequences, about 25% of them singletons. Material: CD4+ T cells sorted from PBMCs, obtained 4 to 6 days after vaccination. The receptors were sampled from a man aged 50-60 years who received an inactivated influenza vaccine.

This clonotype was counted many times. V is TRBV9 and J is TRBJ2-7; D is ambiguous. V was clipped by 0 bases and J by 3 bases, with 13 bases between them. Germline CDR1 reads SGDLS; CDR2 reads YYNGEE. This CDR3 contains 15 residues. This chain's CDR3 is CASSVAAQPGYEQYF. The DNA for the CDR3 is TGTGCCAGCAGCGTAGCAGCGCAGCCGGGCTACGAGCAGTACTTC. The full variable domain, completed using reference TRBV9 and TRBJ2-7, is DSGVTQTPKHLITATGQRVTLRCSPRSGDLSVYWYQQSLDQGLQFLIQYYNGEERAKGNILERFSAQQFPDLHSELNLSSLELGDSALYFCASSVAAQPGYEQYFGPGTRLTVT.

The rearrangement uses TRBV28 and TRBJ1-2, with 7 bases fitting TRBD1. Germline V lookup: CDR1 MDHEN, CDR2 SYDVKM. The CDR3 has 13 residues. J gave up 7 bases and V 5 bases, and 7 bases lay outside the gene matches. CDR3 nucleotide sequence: TGTGCCAGCAGTCGAGACAGGGTGCCTGGCTACACCTTC. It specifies CASSRDRVPGYTF.

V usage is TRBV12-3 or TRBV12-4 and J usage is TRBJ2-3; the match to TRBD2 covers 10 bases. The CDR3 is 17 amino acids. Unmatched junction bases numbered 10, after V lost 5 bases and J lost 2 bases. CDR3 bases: TGTGCCAGCAGTACCACCCGGACTAGCGGATACACAGATACGCAGTATTTT. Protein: CASSTTRTSGYTDTQYF.

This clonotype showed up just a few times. The CDR3 loop is CASSRLPRGNEKLFF. The CDR3 DNA follows: TGCGCCAGCAGCCGACTACCGCGGGGTAATGAAAAACTGTTTTTT. The chain couples TRBV5-1 to TRBJ1-4, with no clear D. Trimming removed 4 bases from V and 4 bases from J, with 14 bases in between. The germline gives CDR1 SGHRS, CDR2 YFSETQ. This CDR3 comprises 15 residues.

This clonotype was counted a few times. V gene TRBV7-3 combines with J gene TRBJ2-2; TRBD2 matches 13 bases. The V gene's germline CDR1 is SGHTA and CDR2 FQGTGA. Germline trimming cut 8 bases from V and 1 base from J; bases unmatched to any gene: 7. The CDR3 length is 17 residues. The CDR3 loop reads CASRGTSGRGNTGELFF. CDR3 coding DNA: TGTGCCAGCCGAGGAACTAGCGGGAGGGGGAACACCGGGGAGCTGTTTTTT.

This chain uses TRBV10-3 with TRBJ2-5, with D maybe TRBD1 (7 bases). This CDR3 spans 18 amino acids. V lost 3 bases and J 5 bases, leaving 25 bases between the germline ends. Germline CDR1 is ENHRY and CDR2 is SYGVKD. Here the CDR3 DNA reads TGTGCCATCAGTGAAGGGATAGTGAAGGGGGCGGGAAAGGAGACCCAGTACTTC. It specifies CAISEGIVKGAGKETQYF.

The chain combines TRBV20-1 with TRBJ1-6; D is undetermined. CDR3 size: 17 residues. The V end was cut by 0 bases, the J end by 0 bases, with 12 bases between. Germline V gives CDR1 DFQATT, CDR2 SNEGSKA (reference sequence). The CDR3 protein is CSARDLAASSYNSPLHF. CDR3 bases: TGCAGTGCTAGAGATCTCGCGGCGAGCTCCTATAATTCACCCCTCCACTTT.

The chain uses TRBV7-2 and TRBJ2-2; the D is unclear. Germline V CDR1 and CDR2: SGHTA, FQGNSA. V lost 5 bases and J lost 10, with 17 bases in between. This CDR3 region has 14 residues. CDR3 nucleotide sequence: TGTGCCAGCAGCCCCGTGGTCCGGCCCACGGAGCTGTTTTTT. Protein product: CASSPVVRPTELFF.

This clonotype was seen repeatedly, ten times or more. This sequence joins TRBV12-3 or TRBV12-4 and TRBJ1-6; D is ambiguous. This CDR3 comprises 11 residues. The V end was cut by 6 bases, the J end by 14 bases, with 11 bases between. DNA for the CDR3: TGTGCCAGCAGCTCCCCCGGGACCCTCCACTTT. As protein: CASSSPGTLHF.

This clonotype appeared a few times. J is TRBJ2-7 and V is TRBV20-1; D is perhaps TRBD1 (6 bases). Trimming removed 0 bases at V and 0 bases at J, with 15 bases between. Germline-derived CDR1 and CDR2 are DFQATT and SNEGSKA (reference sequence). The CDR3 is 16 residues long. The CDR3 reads CSARDLGRGSSYEQYF. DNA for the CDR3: TGCAGTGCTAGAGATCTGGGCAGGGGAAGCTCCTACGAGCAGTACTTC.

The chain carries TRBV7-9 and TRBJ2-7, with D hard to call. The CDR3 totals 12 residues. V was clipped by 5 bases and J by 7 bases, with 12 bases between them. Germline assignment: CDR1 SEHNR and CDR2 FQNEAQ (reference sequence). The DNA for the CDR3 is TGTGCCAGCAGCCAGCCCCCTCGGGAGCAGTACTTC. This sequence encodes CASSQPPREQYF.

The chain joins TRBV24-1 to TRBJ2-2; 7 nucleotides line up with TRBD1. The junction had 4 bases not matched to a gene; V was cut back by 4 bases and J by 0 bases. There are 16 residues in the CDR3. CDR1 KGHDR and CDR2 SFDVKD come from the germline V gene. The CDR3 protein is CATSDAGTANTGELFF. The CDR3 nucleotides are TGTGCCACCAGTGACGCCGGGACAGCGAACACCGGGGAGCTGTTTTTT.

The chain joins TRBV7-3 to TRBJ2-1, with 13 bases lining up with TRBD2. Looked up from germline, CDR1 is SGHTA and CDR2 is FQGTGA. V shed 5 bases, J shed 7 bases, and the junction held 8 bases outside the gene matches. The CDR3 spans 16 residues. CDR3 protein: CASSDPWTSGSNEQFF. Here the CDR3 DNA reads TGTGCCAGCAGCGATCCCTGGACTAGCGGGAGTAATGAGCAGTTCTTC.

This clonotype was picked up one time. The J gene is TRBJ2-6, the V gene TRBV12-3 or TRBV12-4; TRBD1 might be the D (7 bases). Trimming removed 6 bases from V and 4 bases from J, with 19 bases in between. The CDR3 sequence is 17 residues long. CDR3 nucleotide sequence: TGTGCCAGCAGGAGACAGGGTGGAGGGGCCGGGGCCAACGTCCTGACTTTC. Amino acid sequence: CASRRQGGGAGANVLTF.

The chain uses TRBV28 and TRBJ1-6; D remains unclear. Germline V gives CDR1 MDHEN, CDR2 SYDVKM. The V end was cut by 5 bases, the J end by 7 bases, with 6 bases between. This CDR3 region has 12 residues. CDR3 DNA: TGTGCCAGCAGTCCAGTGAATTCACCCCTCCACTTT. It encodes CASSPVNSPLHF.

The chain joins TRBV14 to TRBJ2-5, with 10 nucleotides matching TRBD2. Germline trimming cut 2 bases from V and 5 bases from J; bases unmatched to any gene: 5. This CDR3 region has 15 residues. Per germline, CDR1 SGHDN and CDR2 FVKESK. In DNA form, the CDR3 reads TGTGCCAGCAGCCAATTGGGACTAGCGCGGGAGACCCAGTACTTC. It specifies CASSQLGLARETQYF.